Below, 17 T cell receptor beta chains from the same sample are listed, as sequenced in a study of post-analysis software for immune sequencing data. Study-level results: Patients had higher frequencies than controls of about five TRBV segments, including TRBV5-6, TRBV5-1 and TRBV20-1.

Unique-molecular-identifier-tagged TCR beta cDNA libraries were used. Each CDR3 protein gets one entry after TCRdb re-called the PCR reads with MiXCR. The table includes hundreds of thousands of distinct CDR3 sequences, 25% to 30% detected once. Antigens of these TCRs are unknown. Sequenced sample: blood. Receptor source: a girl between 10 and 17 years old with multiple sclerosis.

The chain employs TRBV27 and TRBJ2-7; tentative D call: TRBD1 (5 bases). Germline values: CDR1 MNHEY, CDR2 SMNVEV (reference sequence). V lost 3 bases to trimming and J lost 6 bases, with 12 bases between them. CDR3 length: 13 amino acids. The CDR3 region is CASSFGAGGEQYF. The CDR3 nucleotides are TGTGCCAGCAGTTTTGGGGCCGGTGGCGAGCAGTACTTC.

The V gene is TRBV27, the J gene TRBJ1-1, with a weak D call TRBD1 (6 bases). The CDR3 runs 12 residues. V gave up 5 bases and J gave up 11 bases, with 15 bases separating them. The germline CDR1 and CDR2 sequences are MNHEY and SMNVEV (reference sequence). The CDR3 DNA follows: TGTGCCAGCAGTCCCCAGGGGAGGGCGGCTTTCTTT. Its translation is CASSPQGRAAFF.

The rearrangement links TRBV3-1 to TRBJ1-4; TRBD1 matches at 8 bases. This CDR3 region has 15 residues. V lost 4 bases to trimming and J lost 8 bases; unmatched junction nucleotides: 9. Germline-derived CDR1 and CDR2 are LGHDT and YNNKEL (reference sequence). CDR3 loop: CASSPRDRKREKLFF. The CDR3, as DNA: TGTGCCAGCAGCCCCCGGGACAGGAAGAGGGAAAAACTGTTTTTT.

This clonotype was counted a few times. The chain's CDR3 is CASGPLGGGELFF. CDR3 DNA sequence: TGTGCTAGTGGTCCCCTGGGGGGCGGGGAGCTGTTTTTT. This chain connects TRBV12-5 to TRBJ2-2; possible D gene TRBD2, 6 bases. V was cut by 5 bases and J by 7 bases, with 11 bases left in between. This CDR3 contains 13 residues. Germline V gene data show CDR1 as LGHNT and CDR2 as FRNRAP.

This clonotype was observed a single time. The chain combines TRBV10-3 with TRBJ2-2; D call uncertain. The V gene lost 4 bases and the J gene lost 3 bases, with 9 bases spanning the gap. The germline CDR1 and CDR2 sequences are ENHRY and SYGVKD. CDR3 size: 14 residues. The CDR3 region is CAISASIDTGELFF. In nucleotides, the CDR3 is TGTGCCATCAGTGCCAGTATAGACACCGGGGAGCTGTTTTTT.

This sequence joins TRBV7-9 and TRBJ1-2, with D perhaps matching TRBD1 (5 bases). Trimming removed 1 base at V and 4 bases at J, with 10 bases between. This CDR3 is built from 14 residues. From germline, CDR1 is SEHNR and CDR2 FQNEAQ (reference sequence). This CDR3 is CASSLGGVTYGYTF. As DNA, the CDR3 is TGTGCCAGCAGCTTAGGAGGGGTGACCTATGGCTACACCTTC.

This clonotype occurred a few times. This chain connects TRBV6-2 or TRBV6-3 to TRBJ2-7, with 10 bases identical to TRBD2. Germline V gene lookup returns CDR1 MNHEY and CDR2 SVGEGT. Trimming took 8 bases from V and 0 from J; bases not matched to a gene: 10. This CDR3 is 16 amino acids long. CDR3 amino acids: CASSLEGLAFSYEQYF. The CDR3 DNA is TGTGCCAGCTCCCTCGAGGGACTAGCGTTCTCCTACGAGCAGTACTTC.

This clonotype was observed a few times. CDR3 nucleotides: TGTGCCATCAGTAGGGACAGAAGCACAGATACGCAGTATTTT. The encoded protein is CAISRDRSTDTQYF. The rearrangement joins TRBV10-3 to TRBJ2-3; TRBD1 aligns across 7 bases. Losses at the gene ends were 5 bases for V and 0 bases for J; bases not matched to a gene: 2. This CDR3 has 14 residues. Germline loops: CDR1 ENHRY, CDR2 SYGVKD.

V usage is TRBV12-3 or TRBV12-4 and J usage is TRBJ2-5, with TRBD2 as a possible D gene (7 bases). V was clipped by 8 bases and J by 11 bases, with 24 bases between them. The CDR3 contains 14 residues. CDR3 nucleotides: TGTGCCAGCGGGAGGGACAACTCCTACAATGAGCAGTACTTC. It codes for CASGRDNSYNEQYF.

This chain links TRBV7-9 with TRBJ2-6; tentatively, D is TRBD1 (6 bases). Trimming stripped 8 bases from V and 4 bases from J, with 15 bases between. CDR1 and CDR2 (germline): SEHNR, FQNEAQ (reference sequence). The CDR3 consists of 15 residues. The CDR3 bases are TGTGCCAGCGGACTGCGACAGGTGGGGGCCAACGTCCTGACTTTC. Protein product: CASGLRQVGANVLTF.

The CDR3 sequence is CASSPGDSLSPLHF. The DNA for the CDR3 is TGTGCCAGCAGTCCTGGGGACAGCCTTTCACCCCTCCACTTT. The chain uses TRBV27 and TRBJ1-6; 7 positions agree with TRBD1. CDR3 length: 14 amino acids. The ends lost 5 bases at V and 9 bases at J; junction bases unmatched: 7. Germline V gene data show CDR1 as MNHEY and CDR2 as SMNVEV (reference sequence).

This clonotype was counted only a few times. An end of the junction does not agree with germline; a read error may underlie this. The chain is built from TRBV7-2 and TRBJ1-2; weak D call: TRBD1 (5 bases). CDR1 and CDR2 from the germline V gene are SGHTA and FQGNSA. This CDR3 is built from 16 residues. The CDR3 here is CASSLEAARVNYGHTF. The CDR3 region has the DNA TGTGCCAGCAGCTTAGAAGCTGCCAGGGTCAACTATGGCCACACCTTC.

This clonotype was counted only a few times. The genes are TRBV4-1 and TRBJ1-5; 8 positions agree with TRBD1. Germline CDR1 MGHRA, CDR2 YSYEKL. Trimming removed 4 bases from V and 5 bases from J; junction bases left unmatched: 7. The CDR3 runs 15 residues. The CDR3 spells CASSRTDRGDQPQHF. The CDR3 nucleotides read TGCGCCAGCAGCCGCACTGACAGGGGCGATCAGCCCCAGCATTTT.

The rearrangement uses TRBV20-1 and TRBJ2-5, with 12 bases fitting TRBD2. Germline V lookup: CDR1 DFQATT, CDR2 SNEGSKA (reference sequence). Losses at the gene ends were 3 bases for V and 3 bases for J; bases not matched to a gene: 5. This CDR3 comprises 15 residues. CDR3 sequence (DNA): TGCAGTGCTAGTTTCCCTAGCGGGAGGGAAGAGACCCAGTACTTC. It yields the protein CSASFPSGREETQYF.

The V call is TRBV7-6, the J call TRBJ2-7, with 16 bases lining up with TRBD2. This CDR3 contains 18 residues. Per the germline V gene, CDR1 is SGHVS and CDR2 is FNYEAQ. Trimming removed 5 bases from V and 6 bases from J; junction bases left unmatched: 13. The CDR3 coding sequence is TGTGCCAGCAGCCCGAGCCCGGGACTAGCGGGAGGGCTGATCGAGCAGTACTTC. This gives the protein CASSPSPGLAGGLIEQYF.

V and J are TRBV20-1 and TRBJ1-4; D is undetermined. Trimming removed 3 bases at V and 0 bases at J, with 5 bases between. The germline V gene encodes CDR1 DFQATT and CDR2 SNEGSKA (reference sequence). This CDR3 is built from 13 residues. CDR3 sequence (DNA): TGCAGTGCTAGTCCTACAACTAATGAAAAACTGTTTTTT. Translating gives CSASPTTNEKLFF.

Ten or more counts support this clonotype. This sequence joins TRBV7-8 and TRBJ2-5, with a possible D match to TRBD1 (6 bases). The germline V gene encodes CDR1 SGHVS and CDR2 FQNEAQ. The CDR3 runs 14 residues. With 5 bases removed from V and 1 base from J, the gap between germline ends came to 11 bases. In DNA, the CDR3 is TGTGCCAGCAGCCCGACAGGACTCCAAGAGACCCAGTACTTC. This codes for CASSPTGLQETQYF. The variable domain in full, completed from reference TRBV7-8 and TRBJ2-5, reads GAGVSQSPRYKVAKRGQDVALRCDPISGHVSLFWYQQALGQGPEFLTYFQNEAQLDKSGLPSDRFFAERPEGSVSTLKIQRTQQEDSAVYLCASSPTGLQETQYFGPGTRLLVL.